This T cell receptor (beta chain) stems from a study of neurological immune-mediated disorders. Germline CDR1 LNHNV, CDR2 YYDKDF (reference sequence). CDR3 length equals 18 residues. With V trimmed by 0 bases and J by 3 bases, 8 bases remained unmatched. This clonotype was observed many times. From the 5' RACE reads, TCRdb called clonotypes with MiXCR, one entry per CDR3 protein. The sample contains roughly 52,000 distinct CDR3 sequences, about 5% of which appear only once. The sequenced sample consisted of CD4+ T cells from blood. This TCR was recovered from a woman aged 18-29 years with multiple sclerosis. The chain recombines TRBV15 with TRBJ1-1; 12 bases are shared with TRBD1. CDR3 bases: TGTGCCACCAGCAGAGAGGCCGGGACAGGGGGCATTTACACTGAAGCTTTCTTT. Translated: CATSREAGTGGIYTEAFF.